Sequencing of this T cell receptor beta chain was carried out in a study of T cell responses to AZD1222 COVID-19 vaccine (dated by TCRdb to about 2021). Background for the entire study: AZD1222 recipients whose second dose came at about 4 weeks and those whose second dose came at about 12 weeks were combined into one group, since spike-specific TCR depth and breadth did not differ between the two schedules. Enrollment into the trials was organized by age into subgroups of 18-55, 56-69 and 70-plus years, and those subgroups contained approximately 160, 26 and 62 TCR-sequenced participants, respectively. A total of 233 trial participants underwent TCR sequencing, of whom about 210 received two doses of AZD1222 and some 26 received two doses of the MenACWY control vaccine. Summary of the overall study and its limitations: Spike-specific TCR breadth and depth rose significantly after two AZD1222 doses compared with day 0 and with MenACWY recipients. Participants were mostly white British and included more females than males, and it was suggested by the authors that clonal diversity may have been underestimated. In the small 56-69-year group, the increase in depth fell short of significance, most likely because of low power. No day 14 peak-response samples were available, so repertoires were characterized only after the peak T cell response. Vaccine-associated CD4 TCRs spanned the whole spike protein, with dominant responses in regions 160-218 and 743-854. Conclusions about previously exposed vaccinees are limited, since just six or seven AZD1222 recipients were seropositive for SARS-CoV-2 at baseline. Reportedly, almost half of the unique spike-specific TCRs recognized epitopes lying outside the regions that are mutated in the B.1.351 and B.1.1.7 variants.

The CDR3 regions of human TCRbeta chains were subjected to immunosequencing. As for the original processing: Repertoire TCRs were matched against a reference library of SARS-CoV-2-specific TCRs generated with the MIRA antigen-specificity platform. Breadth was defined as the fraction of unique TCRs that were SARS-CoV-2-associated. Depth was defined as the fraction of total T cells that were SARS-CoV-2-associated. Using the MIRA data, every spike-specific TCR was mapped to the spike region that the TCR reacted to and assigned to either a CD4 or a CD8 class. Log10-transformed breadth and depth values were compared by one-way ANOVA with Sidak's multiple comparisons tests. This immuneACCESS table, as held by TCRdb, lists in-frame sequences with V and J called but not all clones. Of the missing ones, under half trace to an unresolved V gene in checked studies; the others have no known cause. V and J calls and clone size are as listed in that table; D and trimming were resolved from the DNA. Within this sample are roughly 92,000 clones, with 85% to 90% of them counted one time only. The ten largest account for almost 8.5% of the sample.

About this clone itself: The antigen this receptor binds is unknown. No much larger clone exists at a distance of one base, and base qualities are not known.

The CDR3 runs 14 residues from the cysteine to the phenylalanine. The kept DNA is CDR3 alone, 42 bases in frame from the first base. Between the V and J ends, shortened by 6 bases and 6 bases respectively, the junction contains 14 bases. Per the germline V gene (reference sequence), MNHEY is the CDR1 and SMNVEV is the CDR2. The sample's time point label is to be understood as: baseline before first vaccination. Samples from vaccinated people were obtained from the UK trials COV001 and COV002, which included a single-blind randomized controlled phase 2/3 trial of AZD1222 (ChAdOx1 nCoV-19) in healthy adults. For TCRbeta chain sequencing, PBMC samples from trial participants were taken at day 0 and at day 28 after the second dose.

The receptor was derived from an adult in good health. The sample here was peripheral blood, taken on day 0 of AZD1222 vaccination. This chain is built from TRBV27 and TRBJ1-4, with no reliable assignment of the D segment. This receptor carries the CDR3 CASSSGFAYEKLFF. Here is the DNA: TGTGCCAGCAGCTCCGGTTTTGCGTATGAAAAACTGTTTTTT.